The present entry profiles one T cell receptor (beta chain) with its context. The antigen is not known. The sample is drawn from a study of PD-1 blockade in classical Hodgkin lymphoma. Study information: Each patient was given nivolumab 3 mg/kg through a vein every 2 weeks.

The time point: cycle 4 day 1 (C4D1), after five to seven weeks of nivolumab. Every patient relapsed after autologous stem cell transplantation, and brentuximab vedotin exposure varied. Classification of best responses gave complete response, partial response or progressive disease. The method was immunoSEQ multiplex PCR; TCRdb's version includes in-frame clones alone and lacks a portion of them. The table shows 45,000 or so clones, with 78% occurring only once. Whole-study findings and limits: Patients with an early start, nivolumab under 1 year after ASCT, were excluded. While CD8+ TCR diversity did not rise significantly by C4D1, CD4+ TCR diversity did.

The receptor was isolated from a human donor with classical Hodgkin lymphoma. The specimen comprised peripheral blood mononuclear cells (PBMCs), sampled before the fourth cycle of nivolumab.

This CDR3 is CASKDGGGHGYTF. The CDR3, as DNA: TGTGCCAGTAAGGACGGCGGGGGACATGGCTACACCTTC. The chain uses TRBV19 and TRBJ1-2; maybe TRBD1 (5 bases). The length of the CDR3 is 13 residues. V was pared by 7 bases and J by 6 bases, with 15 bases between. Germline lookup yields CDR1 LNHDA and CDR2 SQIVND (reference sequence).